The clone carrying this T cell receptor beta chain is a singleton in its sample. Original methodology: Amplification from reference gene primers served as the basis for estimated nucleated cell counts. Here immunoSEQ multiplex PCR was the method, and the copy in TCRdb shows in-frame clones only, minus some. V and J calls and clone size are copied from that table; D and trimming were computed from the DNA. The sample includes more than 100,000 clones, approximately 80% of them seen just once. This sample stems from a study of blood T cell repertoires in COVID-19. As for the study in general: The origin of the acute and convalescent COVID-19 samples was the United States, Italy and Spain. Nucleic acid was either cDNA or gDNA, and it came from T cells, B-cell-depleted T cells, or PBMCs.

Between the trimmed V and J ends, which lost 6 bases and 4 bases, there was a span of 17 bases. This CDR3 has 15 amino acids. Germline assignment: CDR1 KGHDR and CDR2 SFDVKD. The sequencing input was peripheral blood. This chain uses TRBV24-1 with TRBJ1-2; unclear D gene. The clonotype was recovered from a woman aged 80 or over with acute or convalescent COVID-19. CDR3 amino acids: CATSPSSGYIYGYTF. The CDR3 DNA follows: TGTGCCACCAGTCCCTCCAGCGGATACATCTATGGCTACACCTTC.